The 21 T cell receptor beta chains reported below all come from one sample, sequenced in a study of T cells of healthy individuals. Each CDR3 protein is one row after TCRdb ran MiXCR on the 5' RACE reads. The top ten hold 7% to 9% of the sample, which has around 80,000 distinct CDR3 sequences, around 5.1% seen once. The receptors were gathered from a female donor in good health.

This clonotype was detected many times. In nucleotides, the CDR3 is TGTGCCAGCAGCGACTACACTGAAGCTTTCTTT. This encodes CASSDYTEAFF. V and J are TRBV7-9 and TRBJ1-1, with D hard to call. Trimming took off 5 bases at V and 3 bases at J, with 4 bases between the two ends. In germline, CDR1 is SEHNR, CDR2 FQNEAQ (reference sequence). The CDR3 runs to 11 residues. Full variable domain (remainder filled in from reference TRBV7-9 and TRBJ1-1): DTGVSQNPRHKITKRGQNVTFRCDPISEHNRLYWYRQTLGQGPEFLTYFQNEAQLEKSRLLSDRFSAERPKGSFSTLEIQRTEQGDSAMYLCASSDYTEAFFGQGTRLTVV.

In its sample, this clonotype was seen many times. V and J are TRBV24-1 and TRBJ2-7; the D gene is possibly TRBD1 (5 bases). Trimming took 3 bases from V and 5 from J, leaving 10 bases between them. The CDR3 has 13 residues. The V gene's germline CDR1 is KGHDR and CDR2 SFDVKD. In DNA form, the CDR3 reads TGTGCCACCAGTGATACAGGTTCCCACGAGCAGTACTTC. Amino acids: CATSDTGSHEQYF.

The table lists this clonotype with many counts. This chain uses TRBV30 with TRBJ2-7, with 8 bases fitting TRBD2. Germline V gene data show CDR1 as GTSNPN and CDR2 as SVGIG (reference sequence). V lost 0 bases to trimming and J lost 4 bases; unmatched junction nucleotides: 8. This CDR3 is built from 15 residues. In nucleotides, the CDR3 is TGTGCCTGGAGTGTCTCTAGCGGGTTTGTTTACGAGCAGTACTTC. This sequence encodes CAWSVSSGFVYEQYF.

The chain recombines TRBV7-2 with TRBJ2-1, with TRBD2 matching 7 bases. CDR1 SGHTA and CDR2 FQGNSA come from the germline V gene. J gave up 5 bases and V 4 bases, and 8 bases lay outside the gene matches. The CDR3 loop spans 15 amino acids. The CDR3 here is CASSSRASGHNEQFF. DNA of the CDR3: TGTGCCAGCAGCTCCCGGGCTAGCGGCCACAATGAGCAGTTCTTC.

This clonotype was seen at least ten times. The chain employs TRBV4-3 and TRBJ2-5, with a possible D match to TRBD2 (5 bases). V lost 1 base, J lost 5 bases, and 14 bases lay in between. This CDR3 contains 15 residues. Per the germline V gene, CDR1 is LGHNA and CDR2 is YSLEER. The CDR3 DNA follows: TGCGCCAGCAGCCAAGGACGGGGTAAACGGGAGACCCAGTACTTC. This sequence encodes CASSQGRGKRETQYF.

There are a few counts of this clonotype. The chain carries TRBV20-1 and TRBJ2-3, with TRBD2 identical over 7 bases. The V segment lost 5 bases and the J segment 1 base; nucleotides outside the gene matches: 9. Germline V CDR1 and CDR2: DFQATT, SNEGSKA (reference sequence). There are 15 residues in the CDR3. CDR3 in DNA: TGCAGTGCTGGCCGGCGGCTAGCGGGCACAGATACGCAGTATTTT. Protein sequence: CSAGRRLAGTDTQYF.

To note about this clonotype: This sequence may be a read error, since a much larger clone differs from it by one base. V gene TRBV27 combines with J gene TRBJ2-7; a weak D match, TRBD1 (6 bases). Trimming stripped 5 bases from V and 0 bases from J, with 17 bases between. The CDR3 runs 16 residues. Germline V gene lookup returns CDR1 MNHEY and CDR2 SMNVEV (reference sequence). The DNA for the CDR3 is TGTGCCAGCAGTGAATTTACAGGGACGAGCTCCTACGAGCAGTACTTC. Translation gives CASSEFTGTSSYEQYF.

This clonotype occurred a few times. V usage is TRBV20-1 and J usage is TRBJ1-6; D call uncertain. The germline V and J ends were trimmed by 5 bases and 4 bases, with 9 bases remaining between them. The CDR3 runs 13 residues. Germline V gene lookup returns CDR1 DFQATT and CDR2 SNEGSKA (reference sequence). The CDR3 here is CSAPTPYNSPLHF. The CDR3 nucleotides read TGCAGTGCTCCGACACCGTATAATTCACCCCTCCACTTT.

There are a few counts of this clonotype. CDR3 amino acids: CASSSLTGKDSEAFF. Written as DNA, the CDR3 is TGTGCCAGCAGTTCATTGACAGGAAAAGACTCTGAAGCTTTCTTT. J is TRBJ1-1 and V is TRBV27; the D gene is possibly TRBD1 (6 bases). The CDR3 length is 15 residues. Germline CDR1 and CDR2: MNHEY and SMNVEV (reference sequence). V lost 4 bases and J 6 bases, leaving 18 bases between the germline ends.

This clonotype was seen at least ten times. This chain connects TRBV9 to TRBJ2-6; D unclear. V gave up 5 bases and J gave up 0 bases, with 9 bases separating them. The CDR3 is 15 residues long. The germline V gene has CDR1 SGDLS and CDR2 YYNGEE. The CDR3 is CASSPDRSGANVLTF. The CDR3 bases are TGTGCCAGCAGTCCGGACCGCTCTGGGGCCAACGTCCTGACTTTC. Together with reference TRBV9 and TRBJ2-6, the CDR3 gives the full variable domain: DSGVTQTPKHLITATGQRVTLRCSPRSGDLSVYWYQQSLDQGLQFLIQYYNGEERAKGNILERFSAQQFPDLHSELNLSSLELGDSALYFCASSPDRSGANVLTFGAGSRLTVL.

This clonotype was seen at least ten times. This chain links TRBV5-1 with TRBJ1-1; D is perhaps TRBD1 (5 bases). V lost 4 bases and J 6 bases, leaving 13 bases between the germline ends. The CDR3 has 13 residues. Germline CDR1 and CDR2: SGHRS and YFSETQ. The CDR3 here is CASSVQGVAEAFF. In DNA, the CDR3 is TGCGCCAGCAGCGTTCAGGGTGTCGCTGAAGCTTTCTTT. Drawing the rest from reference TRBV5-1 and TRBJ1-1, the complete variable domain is KAGVTQTPRYLIKTRGQQVTLSCSPISGHRSVSWYQQTPGQGLQFLFEYFSETQRNKGNFPGRFSGRQFSNSRSEMNVSTLELGDSALYLCASSVQGVAEAFFGQGTRLTVV.

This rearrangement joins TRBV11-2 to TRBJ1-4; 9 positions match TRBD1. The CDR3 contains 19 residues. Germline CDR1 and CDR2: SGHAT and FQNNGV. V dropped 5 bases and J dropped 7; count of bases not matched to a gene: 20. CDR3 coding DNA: TGTGCCAGCAGCCCCCCCTCCGGGACAGGGCCCGAAGGAGGTGAAAAACTGTTTTTT. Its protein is CASSPPSGTGPEGGEKLFF.

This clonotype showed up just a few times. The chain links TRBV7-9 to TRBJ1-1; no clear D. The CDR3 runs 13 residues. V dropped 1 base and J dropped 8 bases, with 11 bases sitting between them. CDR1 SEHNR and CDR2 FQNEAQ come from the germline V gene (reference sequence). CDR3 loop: CASSLGHPEEAFF. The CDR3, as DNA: TGTGCCAGCAGCTTAGGGCACCCGGAGGAAGCTTTCTTT.

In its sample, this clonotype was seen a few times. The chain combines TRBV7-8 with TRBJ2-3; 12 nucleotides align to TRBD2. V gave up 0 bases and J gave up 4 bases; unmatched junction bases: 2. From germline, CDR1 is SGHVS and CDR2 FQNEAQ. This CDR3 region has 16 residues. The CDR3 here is CASSLATSGRPDTQYF. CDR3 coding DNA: TGTGCCAGCAGCTTAGCGACTAGCGGGAGACCAGATACGCAGTATTTT.

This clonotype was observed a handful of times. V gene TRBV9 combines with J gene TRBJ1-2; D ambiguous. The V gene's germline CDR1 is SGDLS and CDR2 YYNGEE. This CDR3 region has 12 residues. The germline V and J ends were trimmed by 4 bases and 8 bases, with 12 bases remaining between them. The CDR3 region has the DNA TGTGCCAGCAGCCTGGGGTCAGAAGGCTACACCTTC. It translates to CASSLGSEGYTF.

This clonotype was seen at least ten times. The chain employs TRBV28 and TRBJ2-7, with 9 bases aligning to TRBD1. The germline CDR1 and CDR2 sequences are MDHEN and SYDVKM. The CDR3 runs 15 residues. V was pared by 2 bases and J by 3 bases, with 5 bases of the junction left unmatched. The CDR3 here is CASSLNRDRDYEQYF. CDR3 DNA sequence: TGTGCCAGCAGTTTAAATCGGGACAGGGACTACGAGCAGTACTTC.

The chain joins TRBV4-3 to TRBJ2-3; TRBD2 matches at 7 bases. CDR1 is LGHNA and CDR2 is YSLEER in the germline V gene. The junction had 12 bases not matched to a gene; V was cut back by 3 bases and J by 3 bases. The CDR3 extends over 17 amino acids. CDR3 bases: TGCGCCAGCAGCCACCGAGGGGCGGGAGAGGTGACAGATACGCAGTATTTT. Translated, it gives CASSHRGAGEVTDTQYF.

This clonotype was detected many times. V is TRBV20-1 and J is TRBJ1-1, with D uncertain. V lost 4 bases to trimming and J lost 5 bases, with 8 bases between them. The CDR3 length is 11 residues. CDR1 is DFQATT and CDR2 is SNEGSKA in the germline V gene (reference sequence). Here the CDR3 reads CSAKVVTEAFF. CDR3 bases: TGCAGTGCTAAAGTGGTAACTGAAGCTTTCTTT.

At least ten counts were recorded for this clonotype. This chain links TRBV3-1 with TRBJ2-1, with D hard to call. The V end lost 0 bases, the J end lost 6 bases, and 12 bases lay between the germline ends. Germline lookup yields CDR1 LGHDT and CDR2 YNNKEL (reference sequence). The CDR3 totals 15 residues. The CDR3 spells CASSQERLLSNEQFF. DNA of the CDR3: TGTGCCAGCAGCCAAGAACGACTTCTTTCCAATGAGCAGTTCTTC.

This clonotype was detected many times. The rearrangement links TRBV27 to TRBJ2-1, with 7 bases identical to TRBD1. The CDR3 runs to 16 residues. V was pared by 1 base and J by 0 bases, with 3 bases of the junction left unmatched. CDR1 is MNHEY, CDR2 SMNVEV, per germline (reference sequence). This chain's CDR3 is CASSLYRGLSYNEQFF. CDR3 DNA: TGTGCCAGCAGTTTATATAGGGGGCTCTCCTACAATGAGCAGTTCTTC.

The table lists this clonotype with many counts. The CDR3 reads CASSPTGGGYGYTF. CDR3 bases: TGTGCCAGCTCACCGACAGGAGGAGGCTATGGCTACACCTTC. The chain uses TRBV18 and TRBJ1-2; a weak D match, TRBD1 (6 bases). Looked up from germline, CDR1 is KGHSH and CDR2 is LQKENI. V was shortened by 3 bases and J by 4 bases, with 12 bases between the two germline ends. This CDR3 has 14 residues.